Each of the 31 T cell receptor beta chains below was sequenced from the same sample in a study of OX40 agonist ivuxolimab in advanced cancers. Using immunoSEQ multiplex PCR, the repertoire was profiled, and TCRdb retains in-frame clones only, with some absent. There are fewer than 55,000 clones in the sample; approximately 87% occur only once, and 10% lies in the top ten. The material sequenced was CD4+ or CD8+ T cells sorted from blood, taken in a trial of the OX40 agonist ivuxolimab. Source of these receptors: an adult with an advanced solid tumor such as melanoma, head and neck, liver or kidney cancer.

The V and J genes are TRBV6-5 and TRBJ1-3, with TRBD1 as a possible D gene (5 bases). The CDR3 is 15 amino acids. The V gene's germline CDR1 is MNHEY and CDR2 SVGAGI. V gave up 6 bases and J gave up 3 bases, with 15 bases separating them. The CDR3 here is CASSNSRGGGNTIYF. The CDR3 DNA reads as TGTGCCAGCAGCAATTCGAGGGGAGGTGGAAACACCATATATTTT.

The rearrangement uses TRBV4-2 and TRBJ2-1; D is uncertain. This CDR3 has 14 amino acids. V lost 0 bases and J 5 bases, leaving 8 bases between the germline ends. Germline CDR1 LGHNA, CDR2 YNFKEQ. The CDR3 DNA reads as TGTGCCAGCAGCCAAGATGTAGGGAACAATGAGCAGTTCTTC. It codes for CASSQDVGNNEQFF.

This clone is a singleton in its sample. The rearrangement uses TRBV4-2 and TRBJ2-7, with D uncertain. CDR1 LGHNA and CDR2 YNFKEQ come from the germline V gene. The CDR3 covers 17 residues. Trimming cost V 3 bases and J 3 bases, with 21 bases left between them. This CDR3 is CASSQSSTSTYLYEQYF. In DNA form, the CDR3 reads TGTGCCAGCAGCCAGTCATCGACTTCTACCTACCTCTACGAGCAGTACTTC.

This clone was observed once. This chain uses TRBV4-1 with TRBJ2-7; D unresolved. Germline values: CDR1 MGHRA, CDR2 YSYEKL. There are 14 residues in the CDR3. V lost 0 bases and J 2 bases, leaving 8 bases between the germline ends. The CDR3 DNA follows: TGCGCCAGCAGCCAAGAGGCCATAGCCTACGAGCAGTACTTC. This sequence encodes CASSQEAIAYEQYF.

The chain couples TRBV27 to TRBJ1-2; tentative D call: TRBD1 (6 bases). The CDR3 spans 14 residues. Trimming took off 5 bases at V and 3 bases at J, with 13 bases between the two ends. Germline lookup yields CDR1 MNHEY and CDR2 SMNVEV (reference sequence). CDR3 region: CASSLWGGDYGYTF. The CDR3 DNA sequence: TGTGCCAGCAGTCTTTGGGGGGGCGACTATGGCTACACCTTC.

The J gene is TRBJ2-7, the V gene TRBV7-5; whether TRBD1, the table's D call, matches the DNA was not checked. TRBV7-5 is a pseudogene. The length of the CDR3 is 15 residues. The DNA of the CDR3 is TGTGCCAGCAGCTTAGTGTACAGGGGGCTCTACGAGCAGTACTTC. This translates into CASSLVYRGLYEQYF.

The rearrangement joins TRBV6-5 to TRBJ2-7; D is perhaps TRBD1 (5 bases). This CDR3 contains 15 residues. Trimming took 4 bases from V and 0 from J, leaving 13 bases between them. Germline lookup yields CDR1 MNHEY and CDR2 SVGAGI. The CDR3 protein is CASSLQTAPSYEQYF. In nucleotides, the CDR3 is TGTGCCAGCAGTTTACAGACAGCCCCCTCCTACGAGCAGTACTTC.

This chain connects TRBV27 to TRBJ2-2, with 8 bases matching TRBD1. V gave up 4 bases and J gave up 5 bases; unmatched junction bases: 6. The CDR3 is 15 amino acids. The germline CDR1 and CDR2 sequences are MNHEY and SMNVEV (reference sequence). The CDR3 spells CASSSRTGYTGELFF. In nucleotides, the CDR3 is TGTGCCAGCAGTTCGCGGACAGGGTATACCGGGGAGCTGTTTTTT.

The chain's CDR3 is CASRSRGTGVSDTQYF. Written as DNA, the CDR3 is TGTGCCAGCAGGTCGCGAGGGACAGGGGTCTCAGATACGCAGTATTTT. The rearrangement links TRBV2 to TRBJ2-3, with 10 positions matching TRBD1. V trimming: 6 bases; J trimming: 4 bases; junction bases outside the gene matches: 10. The CDR3 sequence is 16 residues long. Germline CDR1 SNHLY, CDR2 FYNNEI.

This rearrangement joins TRBV18 to TRBJ1-1; D not resolved. The length of the CDR3 is 15 residues. Between the trimmed V and J ends, which lost 6 bases and 1 base, there was a span of 15 bases. The germline V gene encodes CDR1 KGHSH and CDR2 LQKENI. The CDR3 sequence: CASSTLGRRNTEAFF. CDR3 nucleotide sequence: TGTGCCAGCTCCACCCTGGGCCGGCGGAACACTGAAGCTTTCTTT.

A note on this clone: The same CDR3 can be traced to other DNA sequences in this sample. The chain joins TRBV7-9 to TRBJ2-7; 7 bases match TRBD1. The length of the CDR3 is 15 residues. The germline gives CDR1 SEHNR, CDR2 FQNEAQ (reference sequence). V gave up 1 base and J gave up 2 bases; unmatched junction bases: 5. This chain's CDR3 is CASSLDRDSPYEQYF. For the CDR3, the DNA is TGTGCCAGCAGCTTAGATAGGGACAGTCCCTACGAGCAGTACTTC.

This chain joins TRBV9 and TRBJ2-3, with 10 bases fitting TRBD2. V dropped 2 bases and J dropped 1; count of bases not matched to a gene: 10. In germline, CDR1 is SGDLS, CDR2 YYNGEE. The CDR3 runs 18 residues. This CDR3 is CASSVEGGLAGGTDTQYF. Written as DNA, the CDR3 is TGTGCCAGCAGCGTTGAAGGTGGGCTAGCGGGAGGCACAGATACGCAGTATTTT.

The V call is TRBV20-1, the J call TRBJ2-5; D call uncertain. Germline loops: CDR1 DFQATT, CDR2 SNEGSKA (reference sequence). Trimming removed 3 bases at V and 5 bases at J, with 1 base between. This CDR3 has 9 amino acids. The CDR3 protein is CSASETQYF. CDR3 DNA: TGCAGTGCTAGTGAGACCCAGTACTTC.

The gene calls are TRBV11-2 and TRBJ2-1; maybe TRBD1 (5 bases). The CDR3 has 15 amino acids. Germline V lookup: CDR1 SGHAT, CDR2 FQNNGV. V was shortened by 3 bases and J by 3 bases, with 12 bases between the two germline ends. The CDR3, as DNA: TGTGCCAGCAGCTTTCGCAGGGCCCTCTACAATGAGCAGTTCTTC. This gives the protein CASSFRRALYNEQFF. Full variable domain (outside the CDR3, taken from reference TRBV11-2 and TRBJ2-1): EAGVAQSPRYKIIEKRQSVAFWCNPISGHATLYWYQQILGQGPKLLIQFQNNGVVDDSQLPKDRFSAERLKGVDSTLKIQPAKLEDSAVYLCASSFRRALYNEQFFGPGTRLTVL.

The V call is TRBV7-9, the J call TRBJ2-7; the D is unclear. V was clipped by 1 base and J by 5 bases, with 9 bases between them. Germline loops: CDR1 SEHNR, CDR2 FQNEAQ (reference sequence). This CDR3 spans 13 amino acids. DNA of the CDR3: TGTGCCAGCAGCTTAGGCGCAGTGGACGAGCAGTACTTC. Translating gives CASSLGAVDEQYF.

The CDR3 sequence is CASSVGGTHEQYF. The CDR3, as DNA: TGTGCCAGCAGCGTTGGCGGGACCCACGAGCAGTACTTC. The chain couples TRBV9 to TRBJ2-7; possibly TRBD2 for D (6 bases). The CDR3 length is 13 residues. V was pared by 2 bases and J by 5 bases, with 11 bases between. The germline gives CDR1 SGDLS, CDR2 YYNGEE. The variable domain in full, completed from reference TRBV9 and TRBJ2-7, reads DSGVTQTPKHLITATGQRVTLRCSPRSGDLSVYWYQQSLDQGLQFLIQYYNGEERAKGNILERFSAQQFPDLHSELNLSSLELGDSALYFCASSVGGTHEQYFGPGTRLTVT.

The chain carries TRBV11-3 and TRBJ2-3; possibly TRBD1 for D (6 bases). Germline assignment: CDR1 SGHNT and CDR2 YENEEA. Trimming took 4 bases from V and 0 from J, leaving 17 bases between them. CDR3 length equals 17 residues. The CDR3 spells CASSSPGGQSSTDTQYF. CDR3 nucleotides: TGTGCCAGCAGCTCCCCGGGCGGACAGTCTAGCACAGATACGCAGTATTTT.

In the case of this clone: Other DNA sequences of this sample code for an identical CDR3. The chain couples TRBV7-9 to TRBJ1-1; the D is unclear. The CDR3 is 13 amino acids. Germline V gives CDR1 SEHNR, CDR2 FQNEAQ (reference sequence). Trimming cost V 5 bases and J 3 bases, with 10 bases left between them. The CDR3 DNA follows: TGTGCCAGCAGCCCCCGAGGTGACACTGAAGCTTTCTTT. Translation gives CASSPRGDTEAFF.

This chain links TRBV25-1 with TRBJ2-3, with 7 positions matching TRBD1. The J segment lost 3 bases and the V segment lost 5 bases, leaving 5 bases of the junction unmatched. This CDR3 contains 14 residues. The V gene's germline CDR1 is MGHDK and CDR2 SYGVNS. CDR3 residues: CASSQGVKTDTQYF. Here the CDR3 DNA reads TGTGCCAGCAGTCAGGGGGTTAAGACAGATACGCAGTATTTT. Supplemented by reference TRBV25-1 and TRBJ2-3, the full variable domain reads EADIYQTPRYLVIGTGKKITLECSQTMGHDKMYWYQQDPGMELHLIHYSYGVNSTEKGDLSSESTVSRIRTEHFPLTLESARPSHTSQYLCASSQGVKTDTQYFGPGTRLTVL.

J is TRBJ1-2 and V is TRBV4-3; 10 bases are shared with TRBD1. Germline V gene data show CDR1 as LGHNA and CDR2 as YSLEER. The CDR3 runs to 18 residues. V shed 3 bases, J shed 2 bases, and the junction held 12 bases outside the gene matches. CDR3 loop: CASSQAGTGEIGNYGYTF. In DNA, the CDR3 is TGCGCCAGCAGCCAGGCCGGGACAGGGGAGATTGGGAACTATGGCTACACCTTC.

This chain joins TRBV7-3 and TRBJ2-1, with D unclear. Germline assignment: CDR1 SGHTA and CDR2 FQGTGA. V was clipped by 3 bases and J by 5 bases, with 5 bases between them. The CDR3 covers 12 residues. CDR3 protein: CASSLGNNEQFF. The CDR3 DNA reads TGTGCCAGCAGCTTGGGGAACAATGAGCAGTTCTTC.

The chain has TRBV9 and TRBJ2-1; no reliable D call. Germline CDR1 is SGDLS and CDR2 is YYNGEE. The CDR3 covers 15 residues. V was clipped by 0 bases and J by 8 bases, with 15 bases between them. The CDR3 is CASSVGVAPGDEQFF. DNA for the CDR3: TGTGCCAGCAGCGTAGGCGTTGCGCCGGGCGATGAGCAGTTCTTC. The full variable domain, with the rest looked up from reference TRBV9 and TRBJ2-1, is DSGVTQTPKHLITATGQRVTLRCSPRSGDLSVYWYQQSLDQGLQFLIQYYNGEERAKGNILERFSAQQFPDLHSELNLSSLELGDSALYFCASSVGVAPGDEQFFGPGTRLTVL.

V usage is TRBV2 and J usage is TRBJ1-2; D unresolved. The germline V gene has CDR1 SNHLY and CDR2 FYNNEI. This CDR3 comprises 13 residues. Trimming cost V 10 bases and J 1 base, with 13 bases left between them. CDR3 loop: CATRRRVNYGYTF. The DNA of the CDR3 is TGTGCCACCAGACGGCGGGTTAACTATGGCTACACCTTC.

The gene calls are TRBV4-1 and TRBJ2-2; no reliable D call. Between the trimmed V and J ends, which lost 3 bases and 1 base, there was a span of 6 bases. CDR1 and CDR2 (germline): MGHRA, YSYEKL. This CDR3 has 14 residues. The CDR3 DNA is TGCGCCAGCAGCCATTACAGGAACACCGGGGAGCTGTTTTTT. The encoded protein is CASSHYRNTGELFF.

The chain recombines TRBV27 with TRBJ2-1, with D perhaps matching TRBD1 (6 bases). CDR3 length: 15 amino acids. V gave up 5 bases and J gave up 0 bases, with 11 bases separating them. Per the germline V gene, CDR1 is MNHEY and CDR2 is SMNVEV (reference sequence). The CDR3 is CASSRQVSSYNEQFF. The CDR3 DNA reads as TGTGCCAGCAGTCGACAGGTTAGCTCCTACAATGAGCAGTTCTTC.

The rearrangement uses TRBV5-5 and TRBJ1-3; D is unresolved. CDR3 size: 18 residues. The V gene lost 6 bases and the J gene lost 0 bases, with 22 bases spanning the gap. Germline V gives CDR1 SGHKS, CDR2 YYEKEE (reference sequence). The CDR3 DNA sequence: TGTGCCAGCACCCGCTTCGGGGAGAATCTTTCCTCTGGAAACACCATATATTTT. It specifies CASTRFGENLSSGNTIYF.

The chain is built from TRBV27 and TRBJ1-4; no clear D. Trimming left V 6 bases short and J 6 bases short, with 17 bases between. Germline V gives CDR1 MNHEY, CDR2 SMNVEV (reference sequence). There are 15 residues in the CDR3. The CDR3: CASSPPGERYEKLFF. DNA for the CDR3: TGTGCCAGCAGCCCGCCCGGGGAACGATATGAAAAACTGTTTTTT.

This rearrangement joins TRBV4-3 to TRBJ2-1, with 7 bases aligning to TRBD1. The J segment lost 1 base and the V segment lost 0 bases, leaving 6 bases of the junction unmatched. Looked up from germline, CDR1 is LGHNA and CDR2 is YSLEER. This CDR3 contains 17 residues. CDR3 loop: CASSQDHRGWSYNEQFF. The CDR3 region has the DNA TGCGCCAGCAGCCAAGATCACAGGGGTTGGTCCTACAATGAGCAGTTCTTC.

This clone has just a few counts. The V gene is TRBV6-5, the J gene TRBJ1-1; the D is unclear. The ends were cut back, 0 bases at V and 8 bases at J, with 13 bases in the middle. The CDR3 is 14 amino acids. Germline V gene data show CDR1 as MNHEY and CDR2 as SVGAGI. As DNA, the CDR3 is TGTGCCAGCAGTTACTCCAAGACTCGACAAGAAGCTTTCTTT. Residues: CASSYSKTRQEAFF.

The rearrangement uses TRBV5-1 and TRBJ2-1, with no clear D. Looked up from germline, CDR1 is SGHRS and CDR2 is YFSETQ. CDR3 length: 16 residues. The ends were cut back, 1 base at V and 8 bases at J, with 19 bases in the middle. This CDR3 reads CASSLTRTAALDEQFF. CDR3 DNA: TGCGCCAGCAGCTTGACCAGGACGGCGGCTCTCGATGAGCAGTTCTTC.

The chain combines TRBV7-8 with TRBJ1-4; D might be TRBD1 (5 bases). The V end was cut by 4 bases, the J end by 7 bases, with 7 bases between. Germline CDR1 reads SGHVS; CDR2 reads FQNEAQ. The CDR3 is 12 residues long. CDR3 DNA: TGTGCCAGCAGCTATGGGGGTGAAAAACTGTTTTTT. Encoded protein: CASSYGGEKLFF.